Below, 3 T cell receptor beta chains from the same sample are listed, as sequenced in a study of beta chain features in type 1 diabetes. cDNA synthesis used the whole RNA isolate, giving expressed TCRB sequences. Here immunoSEQ multiplex PCR was the method, and the copy in TCRdb shows in-frame clones only, minus some. The data hold 680,000 or so clones, with 15% observed a single time. Specimen: naive CD4+ T cells from blood. The source is a man aged 18 to 29 in good health.

This clone was seen a few times. The V gene is TRBV7-9, the J gene TRBJ2-3; 10 bases are a match to TRBD2. Germline loops: CDR1 SEHNR, CDR2 FQNEAQ (reference sequence). The CDR3 loop spans 17 amino acids. V shed 4 bases and J 0 bases; nucleotides not matched to a gene: 7. The CDR3 DNA follows: TGTGCCAGCAGCTCTACACTAGCGGGGAGGAGCACAGATACGCAGTATTTT. Translating it yields CASSSTLAGRSTDTQYF.

The chain is built from TRBV19 and TRBJ2-4; D not resolved. Trimming removed 0 bases at V and 5 bases at J, with 14 bases between. The V gene's germline CDR1 is LNHDA and CDR2 SQIVND (reference sequence). This CDR3 is built from 16 residues. This CDR3 is CASSIDELGWENIQYF. In nucleotides, the CDR3 is TGTGCCAGTAGTATAGACGAGCTAGGTTGGGAAAACATTCAGTACTTC.

This chain links TRBV9 with TRBJ2-7, with 8 bases lining up with TRBD2. CDR1 is SGDLS and CDR2 is YYNGEE in the germline V gene. Trimming removed 1 base from V and 1 base from J; junction bases left unmatched: 4. This CDR3 is 15 amino acids long. CDR3 in amino acids: CASSVTASGSYEQYF. In DNA, the CDR3 is TGTGCCAGCAGCGTAACAGCTAGCGGGTCCTACGAGCAGTACTTC.